This passage covers 15 T cell receptor beta chains from one sample sequenced in a study of a mutant IDH1 vaccine in newly diagnosed glioma. Time point: baseline, week 1 (first vaccination visit). Treatment reported: pre-vaccination baseline after standard-of-care therapy. Repertoires were generated with immunoSEQ multiplex PCR, while TCRdb's copy carries only in-frame clones and drops some. This sample carries about 88,000 clones, over 75% of them seen once, and the ten largest clones take around 5%. Sequenced here: PBMCs, sampled from a glioma patient treated with radiotherapy, temozolomide or both. The receptors here all came from a middle-aged man with glioma. Some clones in this sample may be carry-over from other donors' samples.

This sequence joins TRBV19 and TRBJ1-1; no clear D. The CDR3 covers 14 residues. CDR1 is LNHDA, CDR2 SQIVND, per germline (reference sequence). V shed 0 bases and J shed 5 bases, with 10 bases lying between them. CDR3: CASSIDARGTEAFF. The CDR3 DNA follows: TGTGCCAGTAGTATAGACGCCAGAGGGACTGAAGCTTTCTTT.

V gene TRBV5-5 combines with J gene TRBJ1-6; D call uncertain. The CDR3 covers 13 residues. Germline lookup yields CDR1 SGHKS and CDR2 YYEKEE (reference sequence). The V end lost 0 bases, the J end lost 8 bases, and 6 bases lay between the germline ends. In DNA, the CDR3 is TGTGCCAGCAGCTTGGATGGGGATTCACCCCTCCACTTT. Translation gives CASSLDGDSPLHF.

The chain is built from TRBV7-9 and TRBJ2-7; maybe TRBD2 (6 bases). This CDR3 comprises 15 residues. CDR1 and CDR2 (germline): SEHNR, FQNEAQ (reference sequence). Trimming took off 1 base at V and 2 bases at J, with 12 bases between the two ends. The CDR3 coding sequence is TGTGCCAGCAGCTTAGGGCCTTCGGGGGCCTACGAGCAGTACTTC. This encodes CASSLGPSGAYEQYF.

This chain joins TRBV5-1 and TRBJ2-5; D unclear. The CDR3 is 15 residues long. Germline CDR1 reads SGHRS; CDR2 reads YFSETQ. V was trimmed by 1 base and J by 2 bases, leaving 12 bases between them. CDR3: CASSLLVGKQETQYF. The CDR3 DNA follows: TGCGCCAGCAGCTTGCTTGTGGGGAAACAAGAGACCCAGTACTTC.

The chain joins TRBV25-1 to TRBJ1-2; D gene unclear. Per germline, CDR1 MGHDK and CDR2 SYGVNS. V was trimmed by 6 bases and J by 0 bases, leaving 17 bases between them. CDR3 length equals 16 residues. The DNA for the CDR3 is TGTGCCAGCAGCTCGGGCTGGTCGGCGGCTAACTATGGCTACACCTTC. Protein product: CASSSGWSAANYGYTF.

The chain has TRBV5-6 and TRBJ1-6, with TRBD1 matching 7 bases. The CDR3 consists of 14 residues. J was trimmed by 7 bases and V by 4 bases; bases with no gene match: 5. Germline V gene lookup returns CDR1 SGHDT and CDR2 YYEEEE. The chain's CDR3 is CASSLGQLNSPLHF. CDR3 DNA sequence: TGTGCCAGCAGCCTGGGACAGCTGAATTCACCCCTCCACTTT.

The gene calls are TRBV5-1 and TRBJ2-7; D remains ambiguous. CDR1 is SGHRS and CDR2 is YFSETQ in the germline V gene. V lost 4 bases, J lost 7 bases, and 21 bases lay in between. The CDR3 covers 15 residues. The CDR3, as DNA: TGCGCCAGCAGCAGAGGAAGCCAGGCGGTCTTGGAGCAGTACTTC. Translated: CASSRGSQAVLEQYF.

This clone was counted a few times. The V and J genes are TRBV6-5 and TRBJ1-1, with D unclear. Germline V gives CDR1 MNHEY, CDR2 SVGAGI. The CDR3 has 13 residues. V was clipped by 8 bases and J by 1 base, with 11 bases between them. The CDR3 bases are TGTGCCAGCCGAGGCCGGGAGAACACTGAAGCTTTCTTT. Amino acid sequence: CASRGRENTEAFF.

The DNA for the CDR3 is TGTGCCAGCAGCCCCGGGACATTTAGCAATCAGCCCCAGCATTTT. As protein: CASSPGTFSNQPQHF. V and J are TRBV7-2 and TRBJ1-5; D may be TRBD1 (6 bases). This CDR3 spans 15 amino acids. Germline assignment: CDR1 SGHTA and CDR2 FQGNSA. V lost 5 bases to trimming and J lost 0 bases, with 11 bases between them.

The chain uses TRBV11-2 and TRBJ1-5, with 7 bases fitting TRBD1. Looked up from germline, CDR1 is SGHAT and CDR2 is FQNNGV. The V segment lost 0 bases and the J segment 7 bases; nucleotides outside the gene matches: 6. This CDR3 is built from 15 residues. Here the CDR3 reads CASSLEGGSGQPQHF. The CDR3 nucleotides read TGTGCCAGCAGCTTAGAAGGGGGCTCAGGACAGCCCCAGCATTTT.

This chain joins TRBV9 and TRBJ1-1; no firm D call. CDR3 length: 14 residues. Germline CDR1 SGDLS, CDR2 YYNGEE. The V end was cut by 3 bases, the J end by 3 bases, with 12 bases between. DNA of the CDR3: TGTGCCAGCAGCGCCCGGGGTTGGGACACTGAAGCTTTCTTT. As protein: CASSARGWDTEAFF.

The chain carries TRBV5-1 and TRBJ2-3, with TRBD1 as a possible D gene (5 bases). The germline V and J ends were trimmed by 2 bases and 2 bases, with 9 bases remaining between them. In germline, CDR1 is SGHRS, CDR2 YFSETQ. CDR3 length: 14 amino acids. Here the CDR3 reads CASSFTGTTDTQYF. The CDR3 DNA is TGCGCCAGCAGCTTTACAGGAACCACAGATACGCAGTATTTT.

This chain links TRBV30 with TRBJ2-2; 10 nucleotides agree with TRBD2. CDR1 is GTSNPN and CDR2 is SVGIG in the germline V gene (reference sequence). After removal of 3 bases from V and 7 bases from J, the junction contained 8 bases not matched to a gene. This CDR3 is built from 15 residues. The CDR3 here is CAWRGGLATDGELFF. The CDR3 DNA sequence: TGTGCCTGGAGGGGGGGACTAGCGACTGACGGGGAGCTGTTTTTT. The complete variable domain, with remaining parts taken from reference TRBV30 and TRBJ2-2, reads SQTIHQWPATLVQPVGSPLSLECTVEGTSNPNLYWYRQAAGRGLQLLFYSVGIGQISSEVPQNLSASRPQDRQFILSSKKLLLSDSGFYLCAWRGGLATDGELFFGEGSRLTVL.

The chain carries TRBV2 and TRBJ2-1, with 10 nucleotides matching TRBD1. The germline V gene has CDR1 SNHLY and CDR2 FYNNEI. CDR3 length: 14 amino acids. The junction had 8 bases not matched to a gene; V was cut back by 8 bases and J by 7 bases. The CDR3 region has the DNA TGTGCCAGCCCTGGGACAGGGGACCGGAATGAGCAGTTCTTC. Protein sequence: CASPGTGDRNEQFF.

The rearrangement links TRBV30 to TRBJ1-2, with D possibly matching TRBD1 (6 bases). In germline, CDR1 is GTSNPN, CDR2 SVGIG (reference sequence). The CDR3 extends over 13 amino acids. Trimming pared 0 bases from V and 12 bases from J, leaving 17 bases between. The CDR3 here is CAWSVTTGRADTF. In DNA form, the CDR3 reads TGTGCCTGGAGTGTAACTACAGGGAGGGCTGACACCTTC.